Presented here are 14 T cell receptor beta chains from one specimen sequenced in a study of CD8+ T cells in alopecia areata. Treatment indicated: oral pan-JAK inhibitor, 5-10 mg twice daily. Following extraction, RNA underwent reverse transcription to cDNA, which served as the sequencing template. Only in-frame clones appear in the TCRdb table, and some are missing; sequencing was by immunoSEQ multiplex PCR. The sample records 40,000 to 45,000 clones, approximately 92% being singletons. The starting material was CD8+ T cells sorted from blood, obtained at week 24, from a patient treated with tofacitinib. The receptors stem from a human donor with alopecia areata.

The chain uses TRBV28 and TRBJ2-7; no reliable D call. The CDR3 consists of 11 residues. Germline-derived CDR1 and CDR2 are MDHEN and SYDVKM. V was pared by 8 bases and J by 4 bases, with 9 bases between. CDR3 sequence (DNA): TGTGCCAGCGGCAAAATTTACGAGCAGTACTTC. It specifies CASGKIYEQYF. Based on the CDR3 plus reference TRBV28 and TRBJ2-7, the full variable domain is DVKVTQSSRYLVKRTGEKVFLECVQDMDHENMFWYRQDPGLGLRLIYFSYDVKMKEKGDIPEGYSVSREKKERFSLILESASTNQTSMYLCASGKIYEQYFGPGTRLTVT.

The gene calls are TRBV19 and TRBJ2-2; TRBD2 might be the D (5 bases). The V and J ends lost 5 bases and 1 base respectively, with 8 bases between them. Germline V gene data show CDR1 as LNHDA and CDR2 as SQIVND (reference sequence). CDR3 length: 14 amino acids. CDR3 residues: CASSSAGNTGELFF. Here the CDR3 DNA reads TGTGCCAGTAGTTCGGCGGGGAACACCGGGGAGCTGTTTTTT.

The chain joins TRBV19 to TRBJ2-6; a weak D match, TRBD2 (6 bases). CDR3 size: 16 residues. Trimming removed 7 bases from V and 0 bases from J, with 13 bases in between. The germline CDR1 and CDR2 sequences are LNHDA and SQIVND (reference sequence). The DNA of the CDR3 is TGTGCCAGTATGGCAGGAGGGAGCTCTGGGGCCAACGTCCTGACTTTC. It yields the protein CASMAGGSSGANVLTF.

The CDR3 sequence is CASSLSTGELFF. CDR3 coding DNA: TGTGCCAGCAGCTTGAGTACCGGGGAGCTGTTTTTT. This rearrangement joins TRBV7-2 to TRBJ2-2; no firm D call. The V gene lost 3 bases and the J gene lost 5 bases, with 4 bases spanning the gap. The CDR3 runs to 12 residues. The germline V gene encodes CDR1 SGHTA and CDR2 FQGNSA.

The chain's CDR3 is CASSQEGELFF. CDR3 sequence (DNA): TGTGCCAGCAGCCAAGAAGGGGAGCTGTTTTTT. The V and J genes are TRBV4-2 and TRBJ2-2; D call uncertain. There are 11 residues in the CDR3. Germline V lookup: CDR1 LGHNA, CDR2 YNFKEQ. Trimming cost V 0 bases and J 8 bases, with 1 base left between them.

This chain joins TRBV6-6 and TRBJ2-3, with no clear D. V lost 5 bases and J 2 bases, leaving 5 bases between the germline ends. CDR3 length: 12 amino acids. CDR1 is MNHNY, CDR2 SVGAGI, per germline (reference sequence). The CDR3 is CASSPHTDTQYF. DNA for the CDR3: TGTGCCAGCAGTCCTCACACAGATACGCAGTATTTT.

V and J are TRBV7-6 and TRBJ2-7; 9 bases align to TRBD1. The germline gives CDR1 SGHVS, CDR2 FNYEAQ. The J segment lost 0 bases and the V segment lost 4 bases, leaving 10 bases of the junction unmatched. There are 17 residues in the CDR3. This CDR3 reads CASSSDRGYSFSYEQYF. The CDR3, as DNA: TGTGCCAGCAGCTCGGACAGGGGCTACTCCTTCTCCTACGAGCAGTACTTC. Using reference TRBV7-6 and TRBJ2-7 for the parts outside the CDR3, the full variable domain is GAGVSQSPRYKVTKRGQDVALRCDPISGHVSLYWYRQALGQGPEFLTYFNYEAQQDKSGLPNDRFSAERPEGSISTLTIQRTEQRDSAMYRCASSSDRGYSFSYEQYFGPGTRLTVT.

V gene TRBV29-1 combines with J gene TRBJ1-2; TRBD1 is a possible D gene (5 bases). Deletions cut 4 bases from V and 8 bases from J, with 20 bases between. CDR1 SQVTM and CDR2 ANQGSEA come from the germline V gene. This CDR3 is 14 amino acids long. The CDR3 sequence: CSVAQGDLGRGYTF. In DNA, the CDR3 is TGCAGCGTTGCCCAAGGGGACCTGGGGCGAGGCTACACCTTC.

The CDR3 sequence is CASSPRTDATDTQYF. Written as DNA, the CDR3 is TGTGCCAGCAGCCCCAGGACAGACGCCACAGATACGCAGTATTTT. The V and J genes are TRBV7-9 and TRBJ2-3, with D maybe TRBD1 (6 bases). The length of the CDR3 is 15 residues. Trimming removed 5 bases from V and 2 bases from J, with 14 bases in between. Looked up from germline, CDR1 is SEHNR and CDR2 is FQNEAQ (reference sequence). The entire variable domain, with the rest obtained from reference TRBV7-9 and TRBJ2-3, is as follows: DTGVSQNPRHKITKRGQNVTFRCDPISEHNRLYWYRQTLGQGPEFLTYFQNEAQLEKSRLLSDRFSAERPKGSFSTLEIQRTEQGDSAMYLCASSPRTDATDTQYFGPGTRLTVL.

V gene TRBV7-9 combines with J gene TRBJ2-5; D might be TRBD2 (7 bases). The end of the DNA fits TRBJ2-7 better, so the J call may be wrong. Germline loops: CDR1 SEHNR, CDR2 FQNEAQ (reference sequence). The CDR3 is 16 residues long. The CDR3 sequence: CASSVSRGGLSYEQYF. CDR3 coding DNA: TGTGCCAGCAGCGTTAGTAGGGGGGGCCTGTCCTACGAGCAGTACTTC.

A note on this clone: Germline is not matched at one junction end, which may reflect a read error. This sequence joins TRBV7-7 and TRBJ2-5; D is ambiguous. CDR1 SSHAT and CDR2 FNYEAQ come from the germline V gene (reference sequence). CDR3 length: 14 residues. The CDR3 nucleotides are TGTGCTAGCAGCTTAGTTCTGGGACAAGAGACCCAGTACTTC. It encodes CASSLVLGQETQYF.

This sequence joins TRBV4-1 and TRBJ2-5, with D unclear. Between the trimmed V and J ends, which lost 1 base and 5 bases, there was a span of 14 bases. Germline-derived CDR1 and CDR2 are MGHRA and YSYEKL. The CDR3 spans 15 residues. CDR3 nucleotide sequence: TGCGCCAGCAGCCAAGCGGTCAGCTCTGGGGAGACCCAGTACTTC. It codes for CASSQAVSSGETQYF.

The table lists this clone with a count of one. The rearrangement joins TRBV6-6 to TRBJ2-7; D not certain. The CDR3 sequence is 11 residues long. V lost 0 bases and J 5 bases, leaving 2 bases between the germline ends. The germline V gene has CDR1 MNHNY and CDR2 SVGAGI (reference sequence). The CDR3 here is CASSYSNEQYF. As DNA, the CDR3 is TGTGCCAGCAGTTACTCGAACGAGCAGTACTTC.

This chain connects TRBV29-1 to TRBJ2-5; no firm D call. The V end lost 3 bases, the J end lost 2 bases, and 10 bases lay between the germline ends. Germline values: CDR1 SQVTM, CDR2 ANQGSEA. This CDR3 contains 13 residues. CDR3 DNA: TGCAGCGTTGATGCTCCTAAACAAGAGACCCAGTACTTC. Residues: CSVDAPKQETQYF.